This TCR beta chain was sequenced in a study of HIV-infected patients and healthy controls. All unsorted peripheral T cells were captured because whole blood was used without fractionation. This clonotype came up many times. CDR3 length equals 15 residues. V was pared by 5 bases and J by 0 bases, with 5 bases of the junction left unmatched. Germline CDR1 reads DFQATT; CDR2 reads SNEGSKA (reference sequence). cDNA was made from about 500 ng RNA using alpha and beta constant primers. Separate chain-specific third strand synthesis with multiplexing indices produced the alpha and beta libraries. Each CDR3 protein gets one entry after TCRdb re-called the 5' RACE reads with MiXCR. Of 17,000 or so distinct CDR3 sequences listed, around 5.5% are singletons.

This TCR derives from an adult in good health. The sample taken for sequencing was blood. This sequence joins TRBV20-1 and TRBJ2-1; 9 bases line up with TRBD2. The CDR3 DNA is TGCAGTGCTCCCTCTAGCGGGGTCTCCTACAATGAGCAGTTCTTC. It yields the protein CSAPSSGVSYNEQFF.